The entry below describes one T cell receptor beta chain. This clonotype has a single count. Its antigen specificity is not known. No quality values exist for individual bases; no much larger clone is one base distant. This entry is derived from a study of blood T cells in healthy people across ages (dated by TCRdb to between 2014 and 2017). With respect to the entire study: Template switching captured roughly one uniquely barcoded TCR beta cDNA molecule per two T cells in model experiments. The donors were split into four age groups: young (average about 16 years), middle-aged (over 35), aged (over 55) and long-lived (82). Using the same blood draw, the study looked at two additional independent replicas of 1 million unique cDNA reads for two donors, one aged 18 to 29 and the other aged 80 or older. To avoid experimental bias, donors of different ages were randomly spread across the sequencing lanes. Age-related changes in TCR beta repertoire diversity were measured in the study by deep sequencing normalized with unique cDNA molecular identifiers. The investigation overall reported the following: Because donor CMV infection status was unknown, age-related changes in expanded clonotypes were potentially confounded. Since profiling was done on bulk unsorted PBMCs, naive and antigen-experienced compartments could not be conclusively compared. As age increased, observed TCR beta diversity per million T cells dropped in a roughly linear way, and a significant reduction was already evident by age 40. A strong correlation was found between observed TCR beta diversity and the percentage of naive T cells measured by flow cytometry. Estimates of total diversity based on one million sequenced T cells were regarded as lower bounds and as underestimates. Compared with the aged group, the long-lived group had more naive CD4+ T cells, fewer expanded clones and increased TCR diversity, a pattern suggesting age selection.

Donors were roughly 40 systemically healthy Caucasian individuals from Russia aged about 6 to 100 years. Each donor gave about 9.2 milliliters of peripheral blood, drawn into EDTA-treated Vacutainer tubes. Ficoll-Paque density-gradient centrifugation was used to isolate PBMCs, with at least 6.5 million per sample. Total RNA, at least 6 micrograms per sample, was extracted from PBMCs with Trizol reagent. The percentages of naive CD45RAhigh/CD27high T cells were determined by flow cytometry on a PBMC aliquot from every donor. Inclusive of the bounding cysteine and phenylalanine, the CDR3 is 14 residues long. Only the CDR3 part of the read is kept: 42 bases, read in frame from the first base. The protocol used for the library was 5' RACE. Sequencer: Illumina HiSeq 2500. A second roughly 6 to 12 cycle PCR used a sample-barcoded 5' primer and a J-beta primer mix. A template-switch 5' adaptor carrying 12 random nucleotides introduced a unique molecular identifier onto each TCR beta cDNA molecule. Each sample yielded at least 2.5 million CDR3-containing paired-end reads. First-strand cDNA synthesis was performed from all RNA using the Mint cDNA synthesis kit, with priming by a TRBC-specific oligonucleotide. Following uracil-DNA glycosylase treatment, all cDNA underwent a first 18-cycle PCR with the universal primers M1SS and BC2_uni_R. In the authors' own workflow: For normalization, 1 million high-quality reads were randomly selected from each sample, with every read carrying a distinct molecular identifier. Reads sharing molecular identifiers were discarded rather than binned into consensus sequences. MiTCR, with a Q25 quality threshold and the strictest error-elimination algorithm, was used for CDR3 identification, clonotype clustering and error correction. A nonparametric unseen species model with Euler transformation was used to estimate lower-bound total TCR beta diversity. TCRdb cleaned the public reads at Q25 with fastp, built clones with MiXCR and kept in-frame beta chains. Rows are combined by CDR3 protein, so each entry shows the most common genes and DNA. TCRdb assigned the V and J calls; the authors' analysis was not used. The sample profile shows about 970,000 distinct CDR3 sequences; approximately 50% of them were found once. Clones ranked in the top ten supply about a fifth of the sample.

This sequence uses TRBV12-3 or TRBV12-4 and TRBJ2-5; the D gene is perhaps TRBD1, from 6 matching bases. The J call could be wrong; TRBJ2-7 is a better fit for the DNA end. The receptor's source is an older woman in good health. Sequenced input: blood. The base sequence is TGTGCCTCCCTAGGCGGACAGCCGAGCTACGAGCAGTACTTC. This translates into CASLGGQPSYEQYF.